The clone carrying this T cell receptor beta chain showed up just once. Its antigen remains unidentified. The sample originates from a study of cytomegalovirus exposure and HLA in healthy donors. Notes on the study in general: Some V segments could not be told apart, so they were left out, TRBV6-2 and TRBV6-3 among them. What a later analysis reportedly showed was that an Asian-associated ancestry cluster had fewer N-insertions than the 666-donor mean.

Both 60 Vbeta primers and 13 Jbeta primers went into the PCR. The protocol was immunoSEQ multiplex PCR, while the TCRdb copy is restricted to in-frame clones and leaves out a portion. The repertoire holds some 190,000 clones, with more than 75% as singletons. V was pared by 3 bases and J by 5 bases, with 9 bases of the junction left unmatched. Per the germline V gene, CDR1 is SGHRS and CDR2 is YFSETQ. This CDR3 comprises 16 residues. The sample comprised PBMCs. The clonotype originates from a woman aged 25 to 39 in good health and CMV-seropositive. This chain links TRBV5-1 with TRBJ2-5; TRBD2 matches at 11 bases. In nucleotides, the CDR3 is TGCGCCAGCAGCTCGGCCACTAGCGGGGGAGGGGAGACCCAGTACTTC. Its translation is CASSSATSGGGETQYF.